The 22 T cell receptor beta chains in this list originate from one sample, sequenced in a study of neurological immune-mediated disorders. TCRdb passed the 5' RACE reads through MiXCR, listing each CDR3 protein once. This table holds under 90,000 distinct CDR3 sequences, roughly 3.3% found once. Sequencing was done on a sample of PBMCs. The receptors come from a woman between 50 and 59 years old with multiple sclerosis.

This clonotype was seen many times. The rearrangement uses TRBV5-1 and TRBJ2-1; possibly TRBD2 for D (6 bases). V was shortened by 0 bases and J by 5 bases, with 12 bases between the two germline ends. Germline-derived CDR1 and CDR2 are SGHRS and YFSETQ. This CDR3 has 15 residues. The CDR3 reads CASSLVLAAHNEQFF. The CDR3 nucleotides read TGCGCCAGCAGCTTGGTATTAGCGGCGCACAATGAGCAGTTCTTC.

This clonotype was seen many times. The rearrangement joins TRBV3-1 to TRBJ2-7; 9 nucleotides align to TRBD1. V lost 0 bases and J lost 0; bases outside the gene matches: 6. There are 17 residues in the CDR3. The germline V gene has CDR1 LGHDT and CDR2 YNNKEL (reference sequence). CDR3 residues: CASSQDSGTGNSYEQYF. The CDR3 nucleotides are TGTGCCAGCAGCCAAGATTCAGGGACAGGGAACTCCTACGAGCAGTACTTC.

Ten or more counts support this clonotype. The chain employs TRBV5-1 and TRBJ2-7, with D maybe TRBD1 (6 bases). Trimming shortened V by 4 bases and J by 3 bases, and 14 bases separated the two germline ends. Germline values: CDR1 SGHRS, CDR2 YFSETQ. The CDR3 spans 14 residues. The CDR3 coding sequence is TGCGCCAGCAGCCCTTCCGGGACAATCTACGAGCAGTACTTC. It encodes CASSPSGTIYEQYF.

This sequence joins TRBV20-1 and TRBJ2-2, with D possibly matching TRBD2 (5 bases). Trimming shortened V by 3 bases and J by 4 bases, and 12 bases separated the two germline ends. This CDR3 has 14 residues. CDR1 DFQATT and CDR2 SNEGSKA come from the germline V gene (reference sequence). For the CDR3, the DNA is TGCAGTGCTAGCTTCGGAGGTAGCACCGGGGAGCTGTTTTTT. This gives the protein CSASFGGSTGELFF.

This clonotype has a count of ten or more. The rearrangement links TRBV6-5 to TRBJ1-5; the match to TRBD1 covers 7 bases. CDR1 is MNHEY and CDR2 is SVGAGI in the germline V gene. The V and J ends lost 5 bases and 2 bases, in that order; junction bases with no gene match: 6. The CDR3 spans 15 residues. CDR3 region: CASSNDRVGNQPQHF. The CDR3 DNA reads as TGTGCCAGCAGTAACGACAGGGTTGGCAATCAGCCCCAGCATTTT.

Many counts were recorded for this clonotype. The CDR3: CASSSERRQPQHF. DNA for the CDR3: TGTGCCAGCAGTTCCGAGCGGAGGCAGCCCCAGCATTTT. This chain joins TRBV27 and TRBJ1-5; D is undetermined. V was cut by 4 bases and J by 7 bases, with 11 bases left in between. The germline V gene encodes CDR1 MNHEY and CDR2 SMNVEV (reference sequence). CDR3 size: 13 residues.

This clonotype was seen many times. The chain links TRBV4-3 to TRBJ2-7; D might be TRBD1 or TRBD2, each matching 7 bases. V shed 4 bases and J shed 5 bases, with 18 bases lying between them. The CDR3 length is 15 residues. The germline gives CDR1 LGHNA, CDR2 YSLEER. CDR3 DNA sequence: TGCGCCAGCAGCCGAGCGGGACAGCCTGAGGACGAGCAGTACTTC. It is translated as CASSRAGQPEDEQYF.

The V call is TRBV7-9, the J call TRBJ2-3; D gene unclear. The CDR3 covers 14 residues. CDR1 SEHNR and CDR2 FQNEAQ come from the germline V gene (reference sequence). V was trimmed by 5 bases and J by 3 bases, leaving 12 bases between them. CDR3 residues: CASSQGRETDTQYF. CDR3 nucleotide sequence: TGTGCCAGCAGCCAAGGGCGAGAAACAGATACGCAGTATTTT.

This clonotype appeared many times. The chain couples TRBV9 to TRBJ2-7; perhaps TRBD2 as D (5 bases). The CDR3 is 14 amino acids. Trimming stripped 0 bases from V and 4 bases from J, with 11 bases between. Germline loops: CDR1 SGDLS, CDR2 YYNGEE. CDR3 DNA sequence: TGTGCCAGCAGCGTAGAGGTCGGGAATTACGAGCAGTACTTC. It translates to CASSVEVGNYEQYF.

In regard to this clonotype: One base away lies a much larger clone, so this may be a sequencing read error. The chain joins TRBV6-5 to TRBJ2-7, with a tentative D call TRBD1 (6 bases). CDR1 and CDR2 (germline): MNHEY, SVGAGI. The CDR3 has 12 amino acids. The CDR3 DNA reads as TGTGACAGCAGTTTTACAGGGTACGAGCAGTACTTC. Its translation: CDSSFTGYEQYF.

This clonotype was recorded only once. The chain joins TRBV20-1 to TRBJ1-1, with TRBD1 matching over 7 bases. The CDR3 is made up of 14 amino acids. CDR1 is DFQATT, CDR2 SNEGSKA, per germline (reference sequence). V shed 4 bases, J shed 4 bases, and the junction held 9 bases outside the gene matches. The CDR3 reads CSAKWTQGGTEAFF. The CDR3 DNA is TGCAGTGCTAAGTGGACCCAGGGGGGCACTGAAGCTTTCTTT.

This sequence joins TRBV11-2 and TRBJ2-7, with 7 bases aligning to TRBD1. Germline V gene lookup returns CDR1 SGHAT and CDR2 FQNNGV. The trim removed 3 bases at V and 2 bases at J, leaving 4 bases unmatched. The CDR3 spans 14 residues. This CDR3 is CASSFSQGAYEQYF. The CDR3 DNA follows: TGTGCCAGCAGCTTTTCCCAGGGGGCCTACGAGCAGTACTTC.

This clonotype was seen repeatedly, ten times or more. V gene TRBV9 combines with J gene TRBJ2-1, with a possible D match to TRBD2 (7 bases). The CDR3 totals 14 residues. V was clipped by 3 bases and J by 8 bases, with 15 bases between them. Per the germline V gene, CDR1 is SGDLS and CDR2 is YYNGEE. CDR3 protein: CASSEGGGAHEQFF. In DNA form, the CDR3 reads TGTGCCAGCAGCGAAGGAGGGGGGGCTCATGAGCAGTTCTTC.

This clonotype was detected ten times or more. The CDR3 region is CAGGDNEQFF. In DNA, the CDR3 is TGTGCCGGGGGGGACAATGAGCAGTTCTTC. The gene calls are TRBV2 and TRBJ2-1; 7 nucleotides match TRBD2. The germline CDR1 and CDR2 sequences are SNHLY and FYNNEI. The J segment lost 5 bases and the V segment lost 11 bases, leaving 0 bases of the junction unmatched. This CDR3 contains 10 residues. Full variable domain (missing parts from reference TRBV2 and TRBJ2-1): EPEVTQTPSHQVTQMGQEVILRCVPISNHLYFYWYRQILGQKVEFLVSFYNNEISEKSEIFDDQFSVERPDGSNFTLKIRSTKLEDSAMYFCAGGDNEQFFGPGTRLTVL.

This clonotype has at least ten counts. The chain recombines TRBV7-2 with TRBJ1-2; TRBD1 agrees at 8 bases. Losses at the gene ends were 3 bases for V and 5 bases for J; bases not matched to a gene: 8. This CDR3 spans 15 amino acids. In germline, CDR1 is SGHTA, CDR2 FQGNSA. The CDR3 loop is CASSFVQGVKYGYTF. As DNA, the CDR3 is TGTGCCAGCAGCTTCGTACAGGGGGTCAAGTATGGCTACACCTTC.

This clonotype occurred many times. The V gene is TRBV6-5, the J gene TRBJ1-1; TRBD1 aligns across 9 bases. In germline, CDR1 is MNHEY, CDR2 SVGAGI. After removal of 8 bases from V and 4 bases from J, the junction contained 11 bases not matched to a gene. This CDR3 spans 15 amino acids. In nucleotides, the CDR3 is TGTGCCAGCCTCCCACAGGGGGCGCATAGCACTGAAGCTTTCTTT. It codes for CASLPQGAHSTEAFF.

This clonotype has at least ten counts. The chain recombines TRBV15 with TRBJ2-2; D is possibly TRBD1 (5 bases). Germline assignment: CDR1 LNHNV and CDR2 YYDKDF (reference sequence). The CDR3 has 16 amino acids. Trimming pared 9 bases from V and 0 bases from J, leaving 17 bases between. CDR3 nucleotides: TGTGCCACAGGGGCCGATAGGGGTACGAACACCGGGGAGCTGTTTTTT. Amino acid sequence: CATGADRGTNTGELFF.

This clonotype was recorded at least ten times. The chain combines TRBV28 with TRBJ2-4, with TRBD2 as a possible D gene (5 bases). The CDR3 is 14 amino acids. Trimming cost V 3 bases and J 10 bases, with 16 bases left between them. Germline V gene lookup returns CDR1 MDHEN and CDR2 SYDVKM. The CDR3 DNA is TGTGCCAGCAGTTTCTCCGCCGGAGGAGTTATTCAGTACTTC. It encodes CASSFSAGGVIQYF. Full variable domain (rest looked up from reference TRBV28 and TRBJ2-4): DVKVTQSSRYLVKRTGEKVFLECVQDMDHENMFWYRQDPGLGLRLIYFSYDVKMKEKGDIPEGYSVSREKKERFSLILESASTNQTSMYLCASSFSAGGVIQYFGAGTRLSVL.

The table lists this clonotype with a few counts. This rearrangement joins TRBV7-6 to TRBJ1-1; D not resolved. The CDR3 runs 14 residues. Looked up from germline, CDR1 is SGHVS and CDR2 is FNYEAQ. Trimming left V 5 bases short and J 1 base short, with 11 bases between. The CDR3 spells CASSPYLSNTEAFF. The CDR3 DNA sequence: TGTGCCAGCAGCCCGTACTTGTCGAACACTGAAGCTTTCTTT.

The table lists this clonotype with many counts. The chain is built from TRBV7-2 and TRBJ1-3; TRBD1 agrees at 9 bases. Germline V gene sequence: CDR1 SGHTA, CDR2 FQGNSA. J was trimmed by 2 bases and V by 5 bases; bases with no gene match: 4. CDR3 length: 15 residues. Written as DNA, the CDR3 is TGTGCCAGCAGCAGCGGGACAGGGACTGGAAACACCATATATTTT. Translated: CASSSGTGTGNTIYF.

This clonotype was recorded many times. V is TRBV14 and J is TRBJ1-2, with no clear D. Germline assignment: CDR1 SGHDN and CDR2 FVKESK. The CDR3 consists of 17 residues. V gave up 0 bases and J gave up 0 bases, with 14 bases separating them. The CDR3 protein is CASSQDLFGSSNYGYTF. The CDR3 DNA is TGTGCCAGCAGCCAAGACCTCTTCGGGAGTTCTAACTATGGCTACACCTTC.

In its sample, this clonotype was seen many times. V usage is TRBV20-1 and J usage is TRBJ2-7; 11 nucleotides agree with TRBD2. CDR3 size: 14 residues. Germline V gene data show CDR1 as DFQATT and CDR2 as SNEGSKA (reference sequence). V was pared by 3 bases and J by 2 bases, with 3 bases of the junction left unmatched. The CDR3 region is CSASKTSGAYEQYF. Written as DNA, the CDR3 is TGCAGTGCTAGCAAGACTAGCGGGGCCTACGAGCAGTACTTC.